A single sample gave rise to the 32 T cell receptor beta chains below, sequenced in a study of blood T cell repertoires in COVID-19. Generated by immunoSEQ multiplex PCR, the TCRdb table keeps only in-frame clones and is missing some. The data show about 370,000 clones, approximately 89% seen once. Sequencing input: PBMCs or T cells enriched from blood (not recorded which). The origin of the receptors is a young woman who had recovered from COVID-19.

This rearrangement joins TRBV10-1 to TRBJ2-7; 7 bases align to TRBD1. Germline lookup yields CDR1 WNHNN and CDR2 SYGVQD (reference sequence). The CDR3 sequence is 16 residues long. Unmatched junction bases numbered 5, after V lost 0 bases and J lost 0 bases. CDR3 coding DNA: TGCGCCAGCAGTGAGTCAGGGGGCGCTACCTCCTACGAGCAGTACTTC. Protein sequence: CASSESGGATSYEQYF.

This chain links TRBV3-1 (or the pseudogene TRBV3-2) with TRBJ1-2, with D perhaps matching TRBD1 (5 bases). V gave up 1 base and J gave up 4 bases, with 10 bases separating them. CDR1 LGHDT and CDR2 YNNKEL come from the germline V gene (reference sequence). The CDR3 is made up of 14 amino acids. As DNA, the CDR3 is TGTGCCAGCAGCCAAGGACAGTCTCCCTATGGCTACACCTTC. It yields the protein CASSQGQSPYGYTF.

This clone has only one observation. The chain recombines TRBV7-3 with TRBJ2-1, with 16 bases that match TRBD2. The CDR3 runs 16 residues. V was pared by 3 bases and J by 9 bases, with 5 bases of the junction left unmatched. Looked up from germline, CDR1 is SGHTA and CDR2 is FQGTGA. In DNA, the CDR3 is TGTGCCAGCAGCTTGGGACTAGCGGGAGGGCCGGCTGAGCAGTTCTTC. It specifies CASSLGLAGGPAEQFF.

The chain recombines TRBV6-5 with TRBJ1-1; weak D call: TRBD1 (5 bases). CDR1 and CDR2 (germline): MNHEY, SVGAGI. The germline V and J ends were trimmed by 5 bases and 4 bases, with 14 bases remaining between them. The CDR3 length is 14 residues. The DNA of the CDR3 is TGTGCCAGCAGTACAACACGGGGGGGCACTGAAGCTTTCTTT. This translates into CASSTTRGGTEAFF.

The chain employs TRBV7-9 and TRBJ1-1, with D tentatively TRBD1 (5 bases). Trimming removed 9 bases at V and 3 bases at J, with 17 bases between. The germline gives CDR1 SEHNR, CDR2 FQNEAQ (reference sequence). This CDR3 has 14 residues. The CDR3 DNA follows: TGTGCCAGAACCGAGCTGCGGGACTACACTGAAGCTTTCTTT. Protein: CARTELRDYTEAFF.

Notes on this clone: Other DNA sequences in the same sample also yield this CDR3. The V and J genes are TRBV5-1 and TRBJ2-1; D ambiguous. Deletions cut 0 bases from V and 4 bases from J, with 5 bases between. There are 13 residues in the CDR3. The germline V gene encodes CDR1 SGHRS and CDR2 YFSETQ. The CDR3 region is CASSLDSYNEQFF. The CDR3 DNA is TGCGCCAGCAGCTTGGACAGTTACAATGAGCAGTTCTTC.

J is TRBJ1-1 and V is TRBV5-1; TRBD1 agrees at 9 bases. CDR1 SGHRS and CDR2 YFSETQ come from the germline V gene. V shed 4 bases and J 9 bases; nucleotides not matched to a gene: 4. The CDR3 is made up of 12 amino acids. Here the CDR3 reads CASSTGTGKAFF. The CDR3 DNA sequence: TGCGCCAGCAGCACAGGGACAGGGAAAGCTTTCTTT.

The gene calls are TRBV7-8 and TRBJ1-5; D unresolved. The CDR3 covers 13 residues. Germline V gene sequence: CDR1 SGHVS, CDR2 FQNEAQ. Trimming removed 1 base at V and 5 bases at J, with 6 bases between. CDR3 sequence reads: CASSLGRDQPQHF. DNA of the CDR3: TGTGCCAGCAGCTTAGGGAGGGATCAGCCCCAGCATTTT. The full variable domain, in which reference TRBV7-8 and TRBJ1-5 provide the parts outside the CDR3, is GAGVSQSPRYKVAKRGQDVALRCDPISGHVSLFWYQQALGQGPEFLTYFQNEAQLDKSGLPSDRFFAERPEGSVSTLKIQRTQQEDSAVYLCASSLGRDQPQHFGDGTRLSIL.

V usage is TRBV6-6 and J usage is TRBJ1-6; the D is unclear. Germline lookup yields CDR1 MNHNY and CDR2 SVGAGI (reference sequence). Trimming took off 2 bases at V and 0 bases at J, with 8 bases between the two ends. The CDR3 is 16 amino acids. Here the CDR3 DNA reads TGTGCCAGCAGTTACCGAGGCGGCTCCTATAATTCACCCCTCCACTTT. Its translation: CASSYRGGSYNSPLHF.

This clone has just a few counts. The rearrangement links TRBV9 to TRBJ2-5; tentatively, D is TRBD2 (6 bases). V was clipped by 2 bases and J by 0 bases, with 11 bases between them. Germline V lookup: CDR1 SGDLS, CDR2 YYNGEE. This CDR3 has 15 residues. The CDR3 region is CASSVSRLDQETQYF. The CDR3 DNA follows: TGTGCCAGCAGCGTTTCCAGACTAGACCAAGAGACCCAGTACTTC. The full variable domain, completed using reference TRBV9 and TRBJ2-5, is DSGVTQTPKHLITATGQRVTLRCSPRSGDLSVYWYQQSLDQGLQFLIQYYNGEERAKGNILERFSAQQFPDLHSELNLSSLELGDSALYFCASSVSRLDQETQYFGPGTRLLVL.

The CDR3 reads CASSPRAGELFF. CDR3 in DNA: TGTGCCAGCAGCCCCCGGGCCGGGGAGCTGTTTTTT. The rearrangement uses TRBV7-9 and TRBJ2-2; no reliable D call. The CDR3 has 12 amino acids. Trimming cost V 5 bases and J 6 bases, with 7 bases left between them. CDR1 and CDR2 (germline): SEHNR, FQNEAQ (reference sequence). The full variable domain, completed using reference TRBV7-9 and TRBJ2-2, is DTGVSQNPRHKITKRGQNVTFRCDPISEHNRLYWYRQTLGQGPEFLTYFQNEAQLEKSRLLSDRFSAERPKGSFSTLEIQRTEQGDSAMYLCASSPRAGELFFGEGSRLTVL.

The rearrangement uses TRBV6-2 or TRBV6-3 and TRBJ1-5; D gene ambiguous. Trimming removed 4 bases from V and 3 bases from J, with 10 bases in between. CDR1 is MNHEY, CDR2 SVGEGT, per germline. The CDR3 totals 14 residues. Here the CDR3 reads CASSSSMYNQPQHF. The CDR3 bases are TGTGCCAGCAGTTCCAGTATGTACAATCAGCCCCAGCATTTT.

The chain recombines TRBV2 with TRBJ1-4; 11 positions match TRBD1. The V segment lost 8 bases and the J segment 8 bases; nucleotides outside the gene matches: 7. Germline V gives CDR1 SNHLY, CDR2 FYNNEI. The CDR3 has 14 amino acids. CDR3 DNA sequence: TGTGCCAGCTCCCAGGGACAGGGGGGAGAAAAACTGTTTTTT. It is translated as CASSQGQGGEKLFF.

The V gene is TRBV11-1, the J gene TRBJ1-4; 8 bases line up with TRBD1. Germline-derived CDR1 and CDR2 are SGHAT and FQDESV (reference sequence). CDR3 length: 15 amino acids. V lost 5 bases, J lost 5 bases, and 7 bases stayed unmatched. The CDR3 DNA follows: TGTGCCAGCAGCCCGCAGGGGGCCGTAAATGAAAAACTGTTTTTT. Translating it yields CASSPQGAVNEKLFF.

The chain joins TRBV27 to TRBJ1-1; D may be TRBD1 (6 bases). This CDR3 contains 15 residues. V was cut by 6 bases and J by 1 base, with 15 bases left in between. Germline V gene data show CDR1 as MNHEY and CDR2 as SMNVEV (reference sequence). In DNA form, the CDR3 reads TGTGCCAGCAGGTCTTACAGGGTAGCGAACACTGAAGCTTTCTTT. Its translation is CASRSYRVANTEAFF.

The chain is built from TRBV10-3 and TRBJ2-3; 8 nucleotides align to TRBD2. Per the germline V gene, CDR1 is ENHRY and CDR2 is SYGVKD. This CDR3 contains 18 residues. Trimming removed 3 bases from V and 0 bases from J; junction bases left unmatched: 11. The CDR3 is CAISDFAGGNPSTDTQYF. CDR3 bases: TGTGCCATCAGTGATTTTGCGGGAGGTAATCCAAGCACAGATACGCAGTATTTT.

The V and J genes are TRBV7-9 and TRBJ2-3, with D perhaps matching TRBD2 (5 bases). The CDR3 covers 12 residues. V was cut by 4 bases and J by 7 bases, with 9 bases left in between. Per the germline V gene, CDR1 is SEHNR and CDR2 is FQNEAQ (reference sequence). The CDR3 DNA reads as TGTGCCAGCAGCTGGGAGCCTTATACGCAGTATTTT. Its translation is CASSWEPYTQYF.

This clone has a handful of counts. The CDR3 loop is CASSQDARVGNTIYF. DNA of the CDR3: TGCGCCAGCAGCCAAGATGCCAGGGTGGGAAACACCATATATTTT. J is TRBJ1-3 and V is TRBV4-3; D may be TRBD1 (5 bases). Germline V gene sequence: CDR1 LGHNA, CDR2 YSLEER. CDR3 length: 15 residues. Deletions cut 0 bases from V and 4 bases from J, with 10 bases between.

This chain joins TRBV5-1 and TRBJ2-7; 9 bases match TRBD1. Germline V gives CDR1 SGHRS, CDR2 YFSETQ. The CDR3 consists of 14 residues. V trimming: 3 bases; J trimming: 6 bases; junction bases outside the gene matches: 7. CDR3 in DNA: TGCGCCAGCAGCTCCCGGGACAGGGCGTCCGAGCAGTACTTC. It encodes CASSSRDRASEQYF.

A few counts support this clone. The chain's CDR3 is CATSRAQDSLDGYTF. DNA for the CDR3: TGTGCCACCAGCAGAGCTCAGGACAGCCTCGATGGCTACACCTTC. V usage is TRBV15 and J usage is TRBJ1-2; D possibly corresponds to TRBD1 (6 bases). Between the trimmed V and J ends, which lost 1 base and 6 bases, there was a span of 15 bases. Germline V gene lookup returns CDR1 LNHNV and CDR2 YYDKDF (reference sequence). This CDR3 contains 15 residues. The full variable domain, rest sourced from reference TRBV15 and TRBJ1-2, is DAMVIQNPRYQVTQFGKPVTLSCSQTLNHNVMYWYQQKSSQAPKLLFHYYDKDFNNEADTPDNFQSRRPNTSFCFLDIRSPGLGDTAMYLCATSRAQDSLDGYTFGSGTRLTVV.

This chain links TRBV5-4 with TRBJ2-2; D remains ambiguous. CDR1 and CDR2 (germline): SGHNT, YYREEE (reference sequence). V was pared by 2 bases and J by 2 bases, with 7 bases between. CDR3 length: 14 residues. The CDR3 nucleotides are TGTGCCAGCAGCTTCGAGACTAACACCGGGGAGCTGTTTTTT. This gives the protein CASSFETNTGELFF.

The V gene is TRBV24-1, the J gene TRBJ2-1; 11 nucleotides line up with TRBD1. From germline, CDR1 is KGHDR and CDR2 SFDVKD. The CDR3 is 18 amino acids. V shed 3 bases, J shed 5 bases, and the junction held 11 bases outside the gene matches. The CDR3 bases are TGTGCCACCAGTGATGTCCCGGGACAGGGGGGACTGGACAATGAGCAGTTCTTC. It is translated as CATSDVPGQGGLDNEQFF.

This chain connects TRBV4-3 to TRBJ2-2; maybe TRBD2 (6 bases). The CDR3 loop spans 15 amino acids. Trimming cost V 0 bases and J 6 bases, with 11 bases left between them. Germline values: CDR1 LGHNA, CDR2 YSLEER. The CDR3 region has the DNA TGCGCCAGCAGCCAAGATCGAGGAGGGGCCGGGGAGCTGTTTTTT. This encodes CASSQDRGGAGELFF.

V gene TRBV7-2 combines with J gene TRBJ1-1, with D maybe TRBD1 (5 bases). Deletions cut 4 bases from V and 4 bases from J, with 10 bases between. The CDR3 extends over 13 amino acids. Germline values: CDR1 SGHTA, CDR2 FQGNSA. The DNA for the CDR3 is TGTGCCAGCAGCTCCGACAGATTCACTGAAGCTTTCTTT. Its translation is CASSSDRFTEAFF. Using reference TRBV7-2 and TRBJ1-1 for the parts outside the CDR3, the full variable domain is GAGVSQSPSNKVTEKGKDVELRCDPISGHTALYWYRQSLGQGLEFLIYFQGNSAPDKSGLPSDRFSAERTGGSVSTLTIQRTQQEDSAVYLCASSSDRFTEAFFGQGTRLTVV.

The chain combines TRBV29-1 with TRBJ1-1; D is perhaps TRBD1 (5 bases). CDR1 is SQVTM and CDR2 is ANQGSEA in the germline V gene. The V gene lost 7 bases and the J gene lost 1 base, with 13 bases spanning the gap. This CDR3 is built from 13 residues. CDR3 coding DNA: TGCAGCGCGAGAGATACAGGGAACACTGAAGCTTTCTTT. Encoded protein: CSARDTGNTEAFF.

V usage is TRBV13 and J usage is TRBJ2-7, with D tentatively TRBD2 (7 bases). V was cut by 1 base and J by 2 bases, with 21 bases left in between. Per germline, CDR1 PRHDT and CDR2 FYEKMQ (reference sequence). CDR3 length: 18 residues. The CDR3: CASSLEGGGGLTAYEQYF. For the CDR3, the DNA is TGTGCCAGCAGCTTAGAGGGGGGCGGGGGTTTGACCGCCTACGAGCAGTACTTC.

The chain combines TRBV3-1 (or the pseudogene TRBV3-2) with TRBJ1-6; 10 bases are shared with TRBD1. The CDR3 spans 18 residues. Germline values: CDR1 LGHDT, CDR2 YNNKEL (reference sequence). Losses at the gene ends were 4 bases for V and 1 base for J; bases not matched to a gene: 7. The CDR3, as DNA: TGTGCCAGCAGCCCCGGGGGACAGGGGCTTTCCTATAATTCACCCCTCCACTTT. Its translation is CASSPGGQGLSYNSPLHF.

The V gene is TRBV5-1, the J gene TRBJ2-1; D ambiguous. There are 15 residues in the CDR3. CDR1 and CDR2 (germline): SGHRS, YFSETQ. The ends were cut back, 0 bases at V and 0 bases at J, with 7 bases in the middle. CDR3: CASSLDSTSYNEQFF. CDR3 nucleotide sequence: TGCGCCAGCAGCTTGGACAGTACCTCCTACAATGAGCAGTTCTTC.

The chain uses TRBV7-9 and TRBJ1-5; D unresolved. Between the trimmed V and J ends, which lost 1 base and 0 bases, there was a span of 10 bases. The germline gives CDR1 SEHNR, CDR2 FQNEAQ (reference sequence). The CDR3 runs to 16 residues. The CDR3 region is CASSLGAGSSNQPQHF. Written as DNA, the CDR3 is TGTGCCAGCAGCTTAGGGGCAGGATCTAGCAATCAGCCCCAGCATTTT.

This clone was seen once. V and J are TRBV25-1 and TRBJ2-1, with D possibly TRBD2 on 6 matching bases. Germline CDR1 is MGHDK and CDR2 is SYGVNS. V lost 3 bases, J lost 6 bases, and 15 bases lay in between. The CDR3 runs 15 residues. In DNA form, the CDR3 reads TGTGCCAGCAGTGATCATGGGACTCTCACCAATGAGCAGTTCTTC. Its protein product is CASSDHGTLTNEQFF.

The genes are TRBV6-5 and TRBJ2-5, with D possibly TRBD2 on 5 matching bases. The CDR3 covers 13 residues. V lost 0 bases to trimming and J lost 5 bases, with 7 bases between them. Germline CDR1 reads MNHEY; CDR2 reads SVGAGI. CDR3 in DNA: TGTGCCAGCAGTTACTCCCGAGGGGAGACCCAGTACTTC. It codes for CASSYSRGETQYF.

CDR3 in amino acids: CASTRENQPQHF. The CDR3 nucleotides read TGTGCCAGCACGAGGGAAAATCAGCCCCAGCATTTT. This sequence joins TRBV27 and TRBJ1-5, with no clear D. This CDR3 has 12 amino acids. The germline V gene encodes CDR1 MNHEY and CDR2 SMNVEV (reference sequence). V lost 7 bases to trimming and J lost 4 bases, with 8 bases between them.